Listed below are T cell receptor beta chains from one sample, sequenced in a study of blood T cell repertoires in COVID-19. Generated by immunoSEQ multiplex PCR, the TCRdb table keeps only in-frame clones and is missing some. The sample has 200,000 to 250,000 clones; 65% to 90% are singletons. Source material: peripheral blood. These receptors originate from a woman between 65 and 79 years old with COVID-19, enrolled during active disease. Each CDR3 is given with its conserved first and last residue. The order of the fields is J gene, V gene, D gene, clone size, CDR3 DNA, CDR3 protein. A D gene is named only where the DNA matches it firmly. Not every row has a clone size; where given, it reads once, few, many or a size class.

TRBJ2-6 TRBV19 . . TGTGCCAGTAGTATCATACAGGGGCGGAGGGCTGGGGCCAACGTCCTGACTTTC CASSIIQGRRAGANVLTF
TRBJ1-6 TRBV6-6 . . TGTGCCAGCGGACCCGGGGTGAGAAATTCACCCCTCCACTTT CASGPGVRNSPLHF
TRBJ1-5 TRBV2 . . TGTGCCAGCAATCCGGGACAAGGCAATCAGCCCCAGCATTTT CASNPGQGNQPQHF
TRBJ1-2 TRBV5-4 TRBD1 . TGTGCCAGCAGCTCCGCAGGGGGCAGTTTCGGGTATGGCTACACCTTC CASSSAGGSFGYGYTF
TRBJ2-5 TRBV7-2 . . TGTGCCAGCAGCTTAGAAGGGGCAGGGCAAGAGACCCAGTACTTC CASSLEGAGQETQYF
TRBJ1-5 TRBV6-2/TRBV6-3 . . TGTGCCAGCAGTCGACTCGCTCAGCCCCAGCATTTT CASSRLAQPQHF
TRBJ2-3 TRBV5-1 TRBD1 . TGCGCCAGCAGCTTGGAAGGTCAGGACAGGGATACGCAGTATTTT CASSLEGQDRDTQYF
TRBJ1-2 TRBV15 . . TGTGCCACCAGCAGAGGTCGGGAACGGCGTGGCTACACCTTC CATSRGRERRGYTF
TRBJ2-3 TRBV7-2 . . TGTGCCAGCAGCTTAGAGCCAGATACGCAGTATTTT CASSLEPDTQYF
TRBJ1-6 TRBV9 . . TGTGCCAGCAGCGTATTGGCGGAGTTTAATTCACCCCTCCACTTT CASSVLAEFNSPLHF
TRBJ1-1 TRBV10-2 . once TGCGCCAGCAGGCTTGGCAGGCAGGGCCTGAACACTGAAGCTTTCTTT CASRLGRQGLNTEAFF
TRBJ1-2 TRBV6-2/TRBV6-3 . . TGTGCCAGCAGTTGGGCAGATGTTAACTATGGCTACACCTTC CASSWADVNYGYTF
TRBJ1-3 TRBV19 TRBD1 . TGTGCCAGTAGTATAGCCCAGGGGGGAGAGAACACCATATATTTT CASSIAQGGENTIYF
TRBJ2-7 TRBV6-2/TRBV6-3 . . TGTGCCAGCAGTATCCGACAGGCCTACGAGCAGTACTTC CASSIRQAYEQYF
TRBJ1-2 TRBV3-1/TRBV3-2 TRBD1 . TGTGCCAGCAGCCCCTTACAGGGGGCGATAGGGTATGGCTACACCTTC CASSPLQGAIGYGYTF
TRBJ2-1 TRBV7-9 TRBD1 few TGTGCCAGCAGACCAGGGGGTAACGAGCAGTTCTTC CASRPGGNEQFF
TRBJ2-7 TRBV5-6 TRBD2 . TGTGCCAGCAGCCAAGGACTAGCGGGGATCTACGAGCAGTACTTC CASSQGLAGIYEQYF
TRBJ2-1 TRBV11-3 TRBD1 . TGTGCCAGCAGCCCGGACAGGGATCCCTACTACTACAATGAGCAGTTCTTC CASSPDRDPYYYNEQFF
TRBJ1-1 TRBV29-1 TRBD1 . TGCAGCGTCACGGACAGGGGGCTGACTGAAGCTTTCTTT CSVTDRGLTEAFF
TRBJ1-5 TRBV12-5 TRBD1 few TGTGCTAGTGGTTTGACCCTGGACAGGGGAGTCAGACAGCCCCAGCATTTT CASGLTLDRGVRQPQHF
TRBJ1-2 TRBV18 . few TGTGCCAGCTCACCAGGGGGCGTAAATGGCTACACCTTC CASSPGGVNGYTF
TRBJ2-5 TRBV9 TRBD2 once TGTGCCAGCAGCGTATCGCCCGGACTAGCGGGAGGCCAAGAGACCCAGTACTTC CASSVSPGLAGGQETQYF
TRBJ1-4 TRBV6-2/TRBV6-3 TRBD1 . TGTGCCAGCAGCCGACAGGGAGTTAATGAAAAACTGTTTTTT CASSRQGVNEKLFF
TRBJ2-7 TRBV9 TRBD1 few TGTGCCAGCAGCGTAGAGACAGGGAGTCCTTACGAGCAGTACTTC CASSVETGSPYEQYF
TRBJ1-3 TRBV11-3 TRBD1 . TGTGCCAGCAGCTCCCCGAGACAGGGAGCCTCTGGAAACACCATATATTTT CASSSPRQGASGNTIYF
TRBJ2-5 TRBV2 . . TGTGCCAGCAGCGCAGTTATGGGTCTAGGGGGCCAAGAGACCCAGTACTTC CASSAVMGLGGQETQYF
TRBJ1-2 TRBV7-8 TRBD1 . TGTGCCAGCAGCGCAGGACAGGGGCTGAACTATGTCTACACCTTC CASSAGQGLNYVYTF
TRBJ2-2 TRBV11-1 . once TGTGCCAGCAGTAGCACGGGGACCGGGGAGCTGTTTTTT CASSSTGTGELFF
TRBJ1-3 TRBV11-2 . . TGTGCCAGCAGCTGGGAGGGTGACGGTACTGGAAACACCATATATTTT CASSWEGDGTGNTIYF
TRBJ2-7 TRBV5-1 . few TGCGCCAGCAGCTCCCGTGAACGGGCCCAGACAGGGAGGTACGAGCAGTACTTC CASSSRERAQTGRYEQYF
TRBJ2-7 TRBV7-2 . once TGTGCCAGCAGTCTGGAGACCGTCGAGCAGTACTTC CASSLETVEQYF
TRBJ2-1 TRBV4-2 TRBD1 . TGTGCCAGCAGCCCAGGGGGAGACAATGAGCAGTTCTTC CASSPGGDNEQFF
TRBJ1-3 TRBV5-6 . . TGTGCCAGCAGCTTCCCGAACCCGACAGGAGGAACCACCATATATTTT CASSFPNPTGGTTIYF
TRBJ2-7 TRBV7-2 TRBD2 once TGTGCCAGCAGCTTAGCGCCTGCCAGCGGGGGCTCCTACGAGCAGTACTTC CASSLAPASGGSYEQYF
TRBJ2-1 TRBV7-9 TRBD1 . TGTGCCAGCAGCTGTCCCCGAGAGACAGGGGCTTGCGATGAGCAGTTCTTC CASSCPRETGACDEQFF
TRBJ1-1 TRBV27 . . TGTGCCAGCAGTTTAAATCTGCGGCCCCCCTATCTTAACACTGAAGCTTTCTTT CASSLNLRPPYLNTEAFF